This T cell receptor beta chain was identified in a study of T cell responses to AZD1222 COVID-19 vaccine. Findings of the study overall: The peak T cell response came first, and repertoires were sampled only after it.

As regards this clone: Its target is not known.

TCRdb's table, derived via immunoSEQ multiplex PCR, lists solely in-frame clones and lacks some. The sample consists of more than 150,000 clones, approximately 92% of them appearing once. V was clipped by 1 base and J by 3 bases, with 6 bases between them. The CDR3 runs 13 residues. From germline, CDR1 is MNHEY and CDR2 SVGAGI. This clonotype was sampled from an adult in good health. The sample consisted of peripheral blood, taken on day 0 of AZD1222 vaccination. The rearrangement uses TRBV6-5 and TRBJ1-1; D gene unclear. For the CDR3, the DNA is TGTGCCAGCAGTTACTGGCGAGACACTGAAGCTTTCTTT. It codes for CASSYWRDTEAFF.